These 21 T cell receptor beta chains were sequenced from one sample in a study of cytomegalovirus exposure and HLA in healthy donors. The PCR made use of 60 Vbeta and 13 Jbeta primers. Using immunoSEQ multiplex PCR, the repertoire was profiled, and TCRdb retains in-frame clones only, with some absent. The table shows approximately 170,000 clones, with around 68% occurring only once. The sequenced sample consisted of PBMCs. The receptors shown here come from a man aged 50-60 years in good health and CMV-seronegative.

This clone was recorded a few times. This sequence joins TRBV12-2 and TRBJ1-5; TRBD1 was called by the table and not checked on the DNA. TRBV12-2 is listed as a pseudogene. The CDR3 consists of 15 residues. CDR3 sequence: CASRSRDRVGQPQHF. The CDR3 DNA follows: TGTGCAAGTCGCTCCCGGGACAGGGTCGGGCAGCCCCAGCATTTT.

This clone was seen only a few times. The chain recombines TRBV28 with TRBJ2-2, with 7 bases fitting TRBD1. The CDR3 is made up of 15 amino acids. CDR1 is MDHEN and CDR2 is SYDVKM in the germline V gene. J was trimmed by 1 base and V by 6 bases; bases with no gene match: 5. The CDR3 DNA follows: TGTGCCAGCAGAACCGGGACAGTGAACACCGGGGAGCTGTTTTTT. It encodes CASRTGTVNTGELFF.

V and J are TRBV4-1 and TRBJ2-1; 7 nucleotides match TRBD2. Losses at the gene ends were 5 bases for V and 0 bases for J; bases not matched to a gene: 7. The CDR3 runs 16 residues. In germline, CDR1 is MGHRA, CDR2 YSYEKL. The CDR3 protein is CASSSRGDSSYNEQFF. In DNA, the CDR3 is TGCGCCAGCAGCAGTCGGGGGGATAGCTCCTACAATGAGCAGTTCTTC.

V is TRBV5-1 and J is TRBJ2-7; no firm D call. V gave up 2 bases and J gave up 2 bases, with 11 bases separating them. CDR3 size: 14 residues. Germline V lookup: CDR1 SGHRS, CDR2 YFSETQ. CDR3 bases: TGCGCCAGCAGCTTCGACGACGGAGCCTACGAGCAGTACTTC. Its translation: CASSFDDGAYEQYF.

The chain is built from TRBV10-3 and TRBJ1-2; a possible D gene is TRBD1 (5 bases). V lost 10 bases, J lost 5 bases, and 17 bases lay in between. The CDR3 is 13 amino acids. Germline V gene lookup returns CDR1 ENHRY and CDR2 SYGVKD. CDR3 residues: CATRSTDTYGYTF. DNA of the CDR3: TGTGCCACTAGATCGACAGACACATATGGCTACACCTTC.

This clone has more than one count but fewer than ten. The CDR3 nucleotides are TGTGCCAGCAGCTTATTACAGGGGTACAATGAGCAGTTCTTC. This translates into CASSLLQGYNEQFF. The chain couples TRBV7-6 to TRBJ2-1, with 7 bases that match TRBD1. J gave up 4 bases and V 2 bases, and 2 bases lay outside the gene matches. CDR1 is SGHVS, CDR2 FNYEAQ, per germline. The CDR3 covers 14 residues.

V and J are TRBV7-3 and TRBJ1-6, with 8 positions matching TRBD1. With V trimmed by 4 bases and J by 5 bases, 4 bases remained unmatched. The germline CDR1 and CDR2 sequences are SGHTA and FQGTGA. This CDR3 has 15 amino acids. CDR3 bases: TGTGCCAGCAGCTCGCGGACAGGGAATAATTCACCCCTCCACTTT. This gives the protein CASSSRTGNNSPLHF. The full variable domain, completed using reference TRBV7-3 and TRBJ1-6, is GAGVSQTPSNKVTEKGKYVELRCDPISGHTALYWYRQSLGQGPEFLIYFQGTGAADDSGLPNDRFFAVRPEGSVSTLKIQRTERGDSAVYLCASSSRTGNNSPLHFGNGTRLTVT.

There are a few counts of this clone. The CDR3, as DNA: TGTGCCATCAGTGAGCGGGGACAGCCTGGAGAGACCCAGTACTTC. This translates into CAISERGQPGETQYF. The rearrangement joins TRBV10-3 to TRBJ2-5; the match to TRBD1 covers 7 bases. The trim removed 2 bases at V and 4 bases at J, leaving 7 bases unmatched. The CDR3 contains 15 residues. CDR1 and CDR2 (germline): ENHRY, SYGVKD.

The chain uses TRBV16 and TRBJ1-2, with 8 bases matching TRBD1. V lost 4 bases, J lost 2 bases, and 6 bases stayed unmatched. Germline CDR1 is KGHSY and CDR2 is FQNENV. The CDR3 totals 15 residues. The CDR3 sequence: CASSPGQGRNYGYTF. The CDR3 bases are TGTGCCAGCAGCCCTGGACAGGGTCGGAACTATGGCTACACCTTC.

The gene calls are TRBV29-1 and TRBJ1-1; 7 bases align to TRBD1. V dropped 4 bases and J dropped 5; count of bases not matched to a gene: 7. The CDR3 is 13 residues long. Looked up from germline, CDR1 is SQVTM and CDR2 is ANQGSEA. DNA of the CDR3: TGCAGCGTTGCTAGGGGGCAGGGAACTGAAGCTTTCTTT. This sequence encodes CSVARGQGTEAFF.

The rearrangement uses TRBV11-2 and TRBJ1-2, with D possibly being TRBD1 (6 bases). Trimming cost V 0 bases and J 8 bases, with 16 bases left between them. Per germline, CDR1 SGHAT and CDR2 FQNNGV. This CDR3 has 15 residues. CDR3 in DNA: TGTGCCAGCAGCTTAGATCTTGGGGGCCTGGGGGGCTACACCTTC. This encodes CASSLDLGGLGGYTF. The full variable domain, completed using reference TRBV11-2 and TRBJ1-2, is EAGVAQSPRYKIIEKRQSVAFWCNPISGHATLYWYQQILGQGPKLLIQFQNNGVVDDSQLPKDRFSAERLKGVDSTLKIQPAKLEDSAVYLCASSLDLGGLGGYTFGSGTRLTVV.

In DNA, the CDR3 is TGTGCCAGCAGCTTAGTAGGAGGGGGCAACACCGGGGAGCTGTTTTTT. It encodes CASSLVGGGNTGELFF. The V gene is TRBV11-1, the J gene TRBJ2-2, with D possibly TRBD1 on 7 matching bases. Germline values: CDR1 SGHAT, CDR2 FQDESV (reference sequence). The CDR3 is 16 residues long. Trimming shortened V by 1 base and J by 2 bases, and 11 bases separated the two germline ends.

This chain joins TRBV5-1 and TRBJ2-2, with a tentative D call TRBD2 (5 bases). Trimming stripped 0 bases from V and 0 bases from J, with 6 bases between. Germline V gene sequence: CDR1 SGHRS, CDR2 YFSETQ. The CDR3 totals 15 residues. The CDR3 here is CASSLELANTGELFF. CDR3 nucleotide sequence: TGCGCCAGCAGCTTGGAACTAGCGAACACCGGGGAGCTGTTTTTT.

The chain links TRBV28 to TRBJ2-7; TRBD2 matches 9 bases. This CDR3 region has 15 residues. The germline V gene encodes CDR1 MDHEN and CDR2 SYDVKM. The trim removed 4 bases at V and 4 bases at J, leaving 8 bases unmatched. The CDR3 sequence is CASSSETSGKYEQYF. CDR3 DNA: TGTGCCAGCAGTTCCGAGACTAGCGGTAAATACGAGCAGTACTTC.

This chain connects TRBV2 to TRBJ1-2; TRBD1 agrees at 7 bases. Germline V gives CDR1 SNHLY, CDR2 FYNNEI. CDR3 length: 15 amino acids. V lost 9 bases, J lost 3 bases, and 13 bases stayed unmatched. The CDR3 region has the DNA TGTGCCAGTTCCTCGGGACAGCCGGGGGACTATGGCTACACCTTC. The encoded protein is CASSSGQPGDYGYTF. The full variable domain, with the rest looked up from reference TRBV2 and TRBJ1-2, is EPEVTQTPSHQVTQMGQEVILRCVPISNHLYFYWYRQILGQKVEFLVSFYNNEISEKSEIFDDQFSVERPDGSNFTLKIRSTKLEDSAMYFCASSSGQPGDYGYTFGSGTRLTVV.

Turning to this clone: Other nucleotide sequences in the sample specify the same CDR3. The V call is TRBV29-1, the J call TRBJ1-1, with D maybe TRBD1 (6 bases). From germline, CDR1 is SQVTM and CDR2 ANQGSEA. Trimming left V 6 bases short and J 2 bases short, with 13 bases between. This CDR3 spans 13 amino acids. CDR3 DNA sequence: TGCAGCGTCGGGCAGGGGCGAAACACTGAAGCTTTCTTT. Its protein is CSVGQGRNTEAFF.

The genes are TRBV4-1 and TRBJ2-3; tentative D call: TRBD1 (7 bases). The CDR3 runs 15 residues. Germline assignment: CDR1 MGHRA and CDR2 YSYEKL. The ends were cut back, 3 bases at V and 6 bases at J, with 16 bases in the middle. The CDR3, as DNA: TGCGCCAGCAGCCAGGGAGGAGGGGGCGCGGATACGCAGTATTTT. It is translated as CASSQGGGGADTQYF.

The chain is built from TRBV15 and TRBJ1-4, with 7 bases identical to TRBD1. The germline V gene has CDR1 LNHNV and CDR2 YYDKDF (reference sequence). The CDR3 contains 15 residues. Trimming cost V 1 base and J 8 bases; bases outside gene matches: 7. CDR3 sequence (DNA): TGTGCCACCAGCAGAGCGACAGGGATCAGCGAAAAACTGTTTTTT. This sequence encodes CATSRATGISEKLFF.

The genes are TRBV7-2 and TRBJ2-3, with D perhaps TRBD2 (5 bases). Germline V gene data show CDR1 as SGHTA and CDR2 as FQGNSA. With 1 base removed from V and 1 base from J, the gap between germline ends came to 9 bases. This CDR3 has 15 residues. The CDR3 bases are TGTGCCAGCAGCTTAGGTCTAGCAGGCACAGATACGCAGTATTTT. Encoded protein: CASSLGLAGTDTQYF.

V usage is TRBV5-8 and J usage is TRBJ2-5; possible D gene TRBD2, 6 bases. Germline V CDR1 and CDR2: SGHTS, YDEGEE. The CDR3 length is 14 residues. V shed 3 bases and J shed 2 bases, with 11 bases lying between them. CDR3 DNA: TGTGCCAGCAGCTGGGAGGTCGGACAAGAGACCCAGTACTTC. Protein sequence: CASSWEVGQETQYF.

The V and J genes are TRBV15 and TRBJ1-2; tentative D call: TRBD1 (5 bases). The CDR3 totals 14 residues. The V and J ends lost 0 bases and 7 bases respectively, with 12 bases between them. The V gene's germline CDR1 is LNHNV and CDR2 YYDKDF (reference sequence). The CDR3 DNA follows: TGTGCCACCAGCAGAGAGGGCAGGGCTTTTGGCTACACCTTC. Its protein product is CATSREGRAFGYTF.